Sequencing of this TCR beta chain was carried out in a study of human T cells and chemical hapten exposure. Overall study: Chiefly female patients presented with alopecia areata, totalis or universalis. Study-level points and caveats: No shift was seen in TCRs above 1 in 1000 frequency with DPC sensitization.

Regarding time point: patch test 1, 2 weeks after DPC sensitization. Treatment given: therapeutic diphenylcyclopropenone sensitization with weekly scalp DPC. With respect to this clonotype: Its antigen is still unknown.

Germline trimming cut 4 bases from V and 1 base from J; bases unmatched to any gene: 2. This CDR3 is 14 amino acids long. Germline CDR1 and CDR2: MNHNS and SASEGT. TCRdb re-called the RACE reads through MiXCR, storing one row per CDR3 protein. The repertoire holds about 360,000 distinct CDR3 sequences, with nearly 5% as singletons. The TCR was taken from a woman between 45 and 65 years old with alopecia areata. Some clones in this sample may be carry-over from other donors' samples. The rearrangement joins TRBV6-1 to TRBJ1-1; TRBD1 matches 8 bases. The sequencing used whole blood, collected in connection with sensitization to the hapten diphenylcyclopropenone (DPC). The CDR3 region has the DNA TGTGCCAGCAGTGGTGGGACAGGGAACACTGAAGCTTTCTTT. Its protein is CASSGGTGNTEAFF.